Each of the 11 T cell receptor beta chains below was sequenced from the same sample in a study of cytomegalovirus exposure and HLA in healthy donors. Sequenced by immunoSEQ multiplex PCR; TCRdb stores in-frame clones only, minus some. The data contain 100,000 to 150,000 clones, roughly 87% of them singletons. Input material: PBMCs. These receptors were obtained from a woman aged 18-29 years in good health and CMV-seronegative.

The V gene is TRBV7-9, the J gene TRBJ1-6, with a tentative D call TRBD1 (5 bases). Trimming left V 5 bases short and J 6 bases short, with 20 bases between. The germline V gene has CDR1 SEHNR and CDR2 FQNEAQ (reference sequence). The CDR3 sequence is 17 residues long. In nucleotides, the CDR3 is TGTGCCAGCAGCCGGGGGTCGGGGATAGGAGGTAATTCACCCCTCCACTTT. Protein sequence: CASSRGSGIGGNSPLHF.

This clone was observed a handful of times. This chain joins TRBV2 and TRBJ1-1, with 7 nucleotides matching TRBD1. V lost 6 bases, J lost 11 bases, and 9 bases stayed unmatched. The V gene's germline CDR1 is SNHLY and CDR2 FYNNEI. This CDR3 is 12 amino acids long. The CDR3 DNA sequence: TGTGCCAGCAGAGAGGACAGGCGGTACGCTTTCTTT. Translation gives CASREDRRYAFF.

The sample holds one count of this clone. This chain joins TRBV27 and TRBJ1-4, with 7 bases fitting TRBD1. From germline, CDR1 is MNHEY and CDR2 SMNVEV (reference sequence). The CDR3 has 17 amino acids. The ends lost 5 bases at V and 3 bases at J; junction bases unmatched: 12. This chain's CDR3 is CASSRDSYYVANEKLFF. The CDR3 region has the DNA TGTGCCAGCAGTCGGGACAGCTACTATGTGGCTAATGAAAAACTGTTTTTT.

The chain joins TRBV19 to TRBJ1-1, with 8 positions matching TRBD1. Looked up from germline, CDR1 is LNHDA and CDR2 is SQIVND (reference sequence). With V trimmed by 6 bases and J by 2 bases, 11 bases remained unmatched. The CDR3 spans 16 residues. The CDR3 DNA sequence: TGTGCCAGTAGCTCCCAGGGGGCAACCAGTAACACTGAAGCTTTCTTT. Translating gives CASSSQGATSNTEAFF.

The rearrangement uses TRBV28 and TRBJ2-5, with 9 bases identical to TRBD1. The CDR3 sequence is 14 residues long. Germline assignment: CDR1 MDHEN and CDR2 SYDVKM. Trimming removed 4 bases from V and 5 bases from J; junction bases left unmatched: 5. This chain's CDR3 is CASSYTGGGETQYF. The CDR3 DNA sequence: TGTGCCAGCAGTTATACAGGGGGCGGGGAGACCCAGTACTTC.

The CDR3 sequence: CAWSVAGSSGYTF. In DNA form, the CDR3 reads TGTGCCTGGAGTGTAGCGGGGTCCTCTGGCTACACCTTC. The chain combines TRBV30 with TRBJ1-2; the D is unclear. Trimming pared 0 bases from V and 7 bases from J, leaving 12 bases between. CDR3 length: 13 amino acids. CDR1 and CDR2 from the germline V gene are GTSNPN and SVGIG (reference sequence).

The genes are TRBV2 and TRBJ2-3, with TRBD2 matching over 9 bases. After removal of 6 bases from V and 7 bases from J, the junction contained 14 bases not matched to a gene. This CDR3 region has 16 residues. Germline V gives CDR1 SNHLY, CDR2 FYNNEI. The DNA of the CDR3 is TGTGCCAGCAGGGTAGCGGGAGCGGGGGACGGTAATACGCAGTATTTT. Its protein product is CASRVAGAGDGNTQYF.

The V and J genes are TRBV6-6 and TRBJ2-1; 12 positions match TRBD2. V shed 5 bases, J shed 5 bases, and the junction held 7 bases outside the gene matches. In germline, CDR1 is MNHNY, CDR2 SVGAGI (reference sequence). The CDR3 contains 16 residues. The CDR3 here is CASSQPGLAGNNEQFF. The CDR3 DNA sequence: TGTGCCAGCAGTCAGCCCGGACTAGCGGGGAACAATGAGCAGTTCTTC.

V usage is TRBV20-1 and J usage is TRBJ2-1; D gene uncertain. V lost 2 bases and J 8 bases, leaving 7 bases between the germline ends. Germline loops: CDR1 DFQATT, CDR2 SNEGSKA (reference sequence). The CDR3 consists of 11 residues. CDR3: CSARSMYEQFF. The CDR3 DNA sequence: TGCAGTGCTAGATCCATGTATGAGCAGTTCTTC.

The chain combines TRBV2 with TRBJ1-4; D ambiguous. The germline V gene has CDR1 SNHLY and CDR2 FYNNEI. CDR3 length equals 15 residues. V lost 5 bases and J 3 bases, leaving 13 bases between the germline ends. CDR3 loop: CASSPFSVSNEKLFF. The CDR3 DNA is TGTGCCAGCAGTCCTTTCTCTGTTTCTAATGAAAAACTGTTTTTT. Full variable domain (outside the CDR3, taken from reference TRBV2 and TRBJ1-4): EPEVTQTPSHQVTQMGQEVILRCVPISNHLYFYWYRQILGQKVEFLVSFYNNEISEKSEIFDDQFSVERPDGSNFTLKIRSTKLEDSAMYFCASSPFSVSNEKLFFGSGTQLSVL.

The chain has TRBV7-8 and TRBJ1-1, with a possible D match to TRBD1 (6 bases). There are 14 residues in the CDR3. V was pared by 4 bases and J by 4 bases, with 13 bases between. The germline gives CDR1 SGHVS, CDR2 FQNEAQ. Here the CDR3 DNA reads TGTGCCAGCAGCTCCAGGGGATTGAGCACTGAAGCTTTCTTT. This codes for CASSSRGLSTEAFF. The entire variable domain, with the rest obtained from reference TRBV7-8 and TRBJ1-1, is as follows: GAGVSQSPRYKVAKRGQDVALRCDPISGHVSLFWYQQALGQGPEFLTYFQNEAQLDKSGLPSDRFFAERPEGSVSTLKIQRTQQEDSAVYLCASSSRGLSTEAFFGQGTRLTVV.